This TCR beta chain came from a study of blood T cell repertoires in COVID-19. This CDR3 comprises 15 residues. Trimming shortened V by 3 bases and J by 7 bases, and 16 bases separated the two germline ends. Germline V gene data show CDR1 as LNHDA and CDR2 as SQIVND (reference sequence). The data were produced by immunoSEQ multiplex PCR, yet TCRdb's version contains in-frame clones alone and is incomplete. Seen here are some 160,000 clones, around 80% observed once, and the top ten hold 5%. The J gene is TRBJ2-1, the V gene TRBV19, with a weak D call TRBD1 (6 bases). This clonotype was sampled from a woman in her forties or fifties with acute or convalescent COVID-19. Specimen: peripheral blood. The CDR3 DNA reads TGTGCCAGTAGTATCCGGACAGTGATAGGTAATGAGCAGTTCTTC. This codes for CASSIRTVIGNEQFF.